A single T cell receptor (beta chain) is shown here with its context. This clonotype has at least ten counts. The specificity of this receptor is unknown. Base qualities are not provided; no much larger clone lies one nucleotide away. Receptors were amplified or captured by 5' RACE. The sample was run on a NextSeq 500. To allow correction of PCR and sequencing errors, the TCR library protocol tagged every TCR cDNA molecule with a unique molecular identifier. The study's own analysis went as follows. TCR identification, UMI-based error correction and CDR3 extraction were all carried out with Decombinator tools. TCRs above a frequency of 2 per 1,000, corresponding to the top 1% of the tumor frequency distribution, were defined as expanded. Expanded tumor TCRs statistically deemed absent (corrected P<0.05) from at least one tumor region were classed as regional, and all other expanded tumor TCRs were classed as ubiquitous. Renyi diversity was computed with the R vegan package after each repertoire had been subsampled 100 times to 5,000 TCRs. CDR3 similarity networks were built from amino acid triplet string-kernel similarity, with CDR3s being connected when pairwise similarity was above 0.82. TCRdb cleaned the public reads at Q25 with fastp, built clones with MiXCR and kept in-frame beta chains. Rows with one shared CDR3 protein collapse into an entry with the most common genes and DNA. These V and J calls derive from TCRdb rather than the authors' analysis. Present in this sample are approximately 11,000 distinct CDR3 sequences, 6% to 9.5% of which were seen just once. The leading ten clones occupy 22% of the sample.

Sample time point, as interpreted from the label and publication: sample taken at primary tumor resection. Donors were about 70 patients with early-stage, untreated non-small cell lung cancer from the lung TRACERx cohort. Without any cell sorting, TCR sequencing was performed on whole RNA extracted either from tumor and nontumor lung tissue or from cryopreserved PBMC samples. Only patients with enough RNA available from two or more tumor regions were chosen for TCR sequencing. Before being selected, tumor and adjacent nontumor lung specimens were reviewed by a lung pathologist. CDR1 SGDLS and CDR2 YYNGEE are derived from the germline V gene. Relative to germline, V is missing 3 bases and J is missing 7 bases, with 4 bases of the junction outside any gene match. Reading from cysteine to phenylalanine, the CDR3 counts 14 amino acids. The only DNA kept is the CDR3, 42 bases in frame from the first base.

The sample originates from a study of spatial heterogeneity in lung cancer (dated by TCRdb to between 2017 and 2020). About the study as a whole: Beta-chain transcripts were consistently detected in greater numbers than alpha-chain transcripts, which likely reflects a higher abundance of beta-chain transcripts. TCR transcript counts in tumor regions correlated strongly with a T cell transcriptional module score from matched bulk RNA-seq. In the raw uncorrected reads, each unique combination of TCR and UMI appeared more than ten times on average. In non-small cell lung cancer, the study quantitatively compared TCR alpha and beta repertoires across several tumor regions, matched nontumor lung, and blood. The study linked features of the TCR repertoire to counts of nonsynonymous mutations, which were determined by whole-exome sequencing of tumor tissue. Both alpha and beta chains were TCR-sequenced in samples taken at surgery, namely 220 tumor regions, around 64 matched nontumor lung samples and 45 to 60 PBMC samples. On the study overall, not on this receptor specifically: TCR-seq coverage of tumor T cells was estimated at only approximately 7% for alpha chains and approximately 12% for beta chains. Additional single-cell paired TCR alpha and beta sequencing was considered necessary to confirm, at a functional level, the hypothesis that regional TCRs recognize regional mutations. The count of ubiquitous expanded TCRs correlated with the count of ubiquitous nonsynonymous mutations, and the count of regional expanded TCRs correlated with the count of regional nonsynonymous mutations. The number of expanded intratumoral alpha and beta TCRs correlated with the tumor nonsynonymous mutation count.

Here the chain combines TRBV9 and TRBJ2-4; 10 of the junction bases match TRBD2. This sample comprised lung tumor tissue, obtained at surgery. This TCR derives from a female donor with early-stage non-small cell lung cancer. The sequence in DNA is TGTGCCAGCAGCGAGGGACTAGCGACCAACATTCAGTACTTC. Translation gives CASSEGLATNIQYF.